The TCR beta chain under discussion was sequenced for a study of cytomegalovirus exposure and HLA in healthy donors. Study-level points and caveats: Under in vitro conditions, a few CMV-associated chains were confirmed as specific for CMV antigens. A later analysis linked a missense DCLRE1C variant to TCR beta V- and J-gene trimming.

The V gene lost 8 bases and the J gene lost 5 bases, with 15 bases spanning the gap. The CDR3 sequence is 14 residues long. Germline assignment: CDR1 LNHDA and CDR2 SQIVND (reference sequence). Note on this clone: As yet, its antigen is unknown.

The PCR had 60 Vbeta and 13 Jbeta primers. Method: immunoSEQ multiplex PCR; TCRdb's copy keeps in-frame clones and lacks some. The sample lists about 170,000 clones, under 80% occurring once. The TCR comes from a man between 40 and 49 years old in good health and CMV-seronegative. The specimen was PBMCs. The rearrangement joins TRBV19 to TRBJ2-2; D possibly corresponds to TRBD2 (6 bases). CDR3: CASSSGGGTGELFF. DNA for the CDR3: TGTGCCAGTTCATCCGGGGGAGGAACCGGGGAGCTGTTTTTT.